This TCR beta chain was sequenced during a study of blood T cell repertoires in COVID-19. Across the study: Material from acute and convalescent COVID-19 was sourced from the United States, Italy and Spain.

As originally analysed: Amplified reference gene primers provided the basis for estimating nucleated cell counts. Sequencing used immunoSEQ multiplex PCR; TCRdb keeps in-frame clones, though not all of them. V and J calls and clone size are copied from that table; D and trimming were computed from the DNA. Seen here are 40,000 to 55,000 clones, 88% observed once, and the top ten hold approximately 14%. There are a few counts of this clone. CDR3 length equals 17 residues. CDR1 and CDR2 from the germline V gene are SEHNR and FQNEAQ (reference sequence). With V trimmed by 4 bases and J by 9 bases, 18 bases remained unmatched.

The source material was peripheral blood. This chain uses TRBV7-9 with TRBJ1-5, with 7 bases matching TRBD1. The source is a human donor in a cohort sampled during active COVID-19. CDR3 sequence (DNA): TGTGCCAGCAGCTCTCAGACAGGGCCTTTGCCAGATCGGCCCCAGCATTTT. It yields the protein CASSSQTGPLPDRPQHF.